The clone carrying this TCR beta chain was seen at least ten times. Its matching antigen is unknown. The CDR3 has 17 amino acids. Trimming removed 2 bases at V and 1 base at J, with 14 bases between. This sample stems from a study of Graves' ophthalmopathy and Graves' hyperthyroidism. Study findings and constraints: Also, most clonotypes expanded in the thyroid above 0.001 frequency appeared in blood.

RNA transcripts were the template, and TCR beta CDR3 regions were amplified from them. Amplification began with first-round RT-PCR using HTBI primers, then second-round multiplex PCR was performed. TCRdb called the multiplex PCR reads again in MiXCR, with one record for every CDR3 protein. The sample lists 200,000 to 250,000 distinct CDR3 sequences, 20% to 25% occurring once. This receptor was identified in a woman in her 50s with Graves' ophthalmopathy. The V and J genes are TRBV12-3 or TRBV12-4 and TRBJ2-2; D gene unclear. The sequenced sample consisted of peripheral blood. The CDR3 nucleotides are TGTGCCAGCAGTTTACGCCACTATTCCCTGAACACCGGGGAGCTGTTTTTT. This sequence encodes CASSLRHYSLNTGELFF.